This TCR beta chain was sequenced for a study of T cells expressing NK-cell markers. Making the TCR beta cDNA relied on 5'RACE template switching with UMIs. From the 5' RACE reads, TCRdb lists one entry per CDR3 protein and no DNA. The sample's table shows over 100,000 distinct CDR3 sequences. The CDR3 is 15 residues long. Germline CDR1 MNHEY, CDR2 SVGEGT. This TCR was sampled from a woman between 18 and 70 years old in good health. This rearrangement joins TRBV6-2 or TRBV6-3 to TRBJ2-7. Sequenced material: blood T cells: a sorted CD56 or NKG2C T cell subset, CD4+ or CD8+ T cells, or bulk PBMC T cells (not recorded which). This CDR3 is CASSGLKRSPYEQYF.